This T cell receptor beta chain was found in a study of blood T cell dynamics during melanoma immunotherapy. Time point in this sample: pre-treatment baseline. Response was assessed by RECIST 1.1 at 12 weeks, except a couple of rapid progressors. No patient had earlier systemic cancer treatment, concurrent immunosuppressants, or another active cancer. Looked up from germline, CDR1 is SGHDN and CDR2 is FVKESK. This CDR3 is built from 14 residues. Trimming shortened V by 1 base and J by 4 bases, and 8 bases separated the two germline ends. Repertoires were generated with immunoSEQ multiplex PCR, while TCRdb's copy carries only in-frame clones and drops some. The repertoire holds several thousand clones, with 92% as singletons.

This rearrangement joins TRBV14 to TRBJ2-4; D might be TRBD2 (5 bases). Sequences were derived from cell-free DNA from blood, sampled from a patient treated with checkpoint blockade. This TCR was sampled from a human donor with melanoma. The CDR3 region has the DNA TGTGCCAGCAGCCAAGGGGGAGAAAAAAACATTCAGTACTTC. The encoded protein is CASSQGGEKNIQYF.